The clone carrying this T cell receptor (beta chain) was counted only a few times. Its antigen is still unknown. Every sample gave at least 5.5 micrograms of total RNA when it was extracted. This specimen belongs to a study of blood T cells in healthy people across ages. Through a sample-barcoded 5' primer and a J-beta primer mix, a second PCR was run for roughly 6 to 11 cycles. TCRdb processed the 5' RACE reads anew with MiXCR; each CDR3 protein has one entry. The sample holds 750,000 to 950,000 distinct CDR3 sequences, about 48% seen once. Findings and limits, study-wide: PBMC samples, being unsorted, prevented any conclusive comparison of naive and antigen-experienced cells. Observed TCR beta diversity showed a strong correlation with the percentage of naive T cells as measured by flow cytometry. Estimates of diversity drawn from one million T cells were considered underestimates.

The receptor was derived from a man older than 75 in good health. What was sequenced was blood.

The CDR3 region is CSASQDTEAFF. The CDR3 bases are TGCAGTGCTTCCCAGGACACTGAAGCTTTCTTT. This chain joins TRBV20-1 and TRBJ1-1, with D uncertain. The CDR3 is made up of 11 amino acids. The germline V gene encodes CDR1 DFQATT and CDR2 SNEGSKA (reference sequence). The germline V and J ends were trimmed by 5 bases and 3 bases, with 7 bases remaining between them.